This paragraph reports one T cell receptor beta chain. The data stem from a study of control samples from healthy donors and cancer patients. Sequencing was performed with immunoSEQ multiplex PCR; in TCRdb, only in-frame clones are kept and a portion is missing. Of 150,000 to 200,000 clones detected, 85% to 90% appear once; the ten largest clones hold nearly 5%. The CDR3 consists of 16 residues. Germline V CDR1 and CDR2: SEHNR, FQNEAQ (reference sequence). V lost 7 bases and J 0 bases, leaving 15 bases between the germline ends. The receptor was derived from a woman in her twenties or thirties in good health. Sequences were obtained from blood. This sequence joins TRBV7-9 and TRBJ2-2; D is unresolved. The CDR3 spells CASTKRGLTNTGELFF. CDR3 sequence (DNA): TGTGCCAGCACAAAAAGAGGCCTTACGAACACCGGGGAGCTGTTTTTT.